This TCR beta chain was identified during a study of shared clonotypes between healthy human individuals. Findings and caveats of the study: Non-shared clonotypes showed lower generation probabilities than clonotypes common to all four donors.

CD45RO-negative cells were positively selected for CCR7, leaving out terminally differentiated effector memory CD45RA+ cells. V lost 7 bases and J lost 3, with 17 bases in between. Looked up from germline, CDR1 is PRHDT and CDR2 is FYEKMQ (reference sequence). There are 15 residues in the CDR3. Points on this clone: Its antigen is undetermined.

The repertoire was sequenced with immunoSEQ multiplex PCR; TCRdb's copy has only in-frame clones and lacks some. The table shows approximately 1.9 million clones, with 90% to 95% occurring only once. The sample consisted of naive CD8+ T cells from PBMCs. The gene calls are TRBV13 and TRBJ2-3, with D perhaps matching TRBD1 or TRBD2 (5 bases each). This TCR came from a man aged 18 to 29 in good health. Some clones in this sample may be carry-over from other donors' samples. CDR3 loop: CASNSLRDRTDTQYF. The CDR3 DNA sequence: TGTGCCAGCAACTCGTTGAGGGACCGAACAGATACGCAGTATTTT.